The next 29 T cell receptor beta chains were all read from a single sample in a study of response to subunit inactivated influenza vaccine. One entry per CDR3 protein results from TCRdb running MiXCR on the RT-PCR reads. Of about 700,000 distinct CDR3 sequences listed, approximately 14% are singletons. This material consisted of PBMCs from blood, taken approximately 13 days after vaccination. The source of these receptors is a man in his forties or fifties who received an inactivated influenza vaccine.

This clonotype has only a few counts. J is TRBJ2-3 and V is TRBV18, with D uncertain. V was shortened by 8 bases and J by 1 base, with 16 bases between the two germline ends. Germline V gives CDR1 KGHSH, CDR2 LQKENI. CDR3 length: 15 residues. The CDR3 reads CASKSRVDGTDTQYF. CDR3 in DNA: TGTGCCAGCAAAAGTCGGGTGGATGGCACAGATACGCAGTATTTT.

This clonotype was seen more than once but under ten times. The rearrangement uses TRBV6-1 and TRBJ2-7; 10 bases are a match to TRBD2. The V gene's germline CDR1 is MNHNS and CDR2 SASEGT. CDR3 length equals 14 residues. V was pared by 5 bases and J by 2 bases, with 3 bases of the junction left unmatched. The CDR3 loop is CASSPTSGAYEQYF. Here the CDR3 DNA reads TGTGCCAGCAGTCCTACTAGCGGGGCCTACGAGCAGTACTTC.

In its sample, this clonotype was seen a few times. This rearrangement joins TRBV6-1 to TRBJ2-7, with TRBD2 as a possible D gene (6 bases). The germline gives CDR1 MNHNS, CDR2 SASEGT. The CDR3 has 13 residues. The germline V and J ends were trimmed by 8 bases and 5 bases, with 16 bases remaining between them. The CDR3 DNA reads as TGTGCCAGCGGCCGGGACTTTCCCAACGAGCAGTACTTC. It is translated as CASGRDFPNEQYF.

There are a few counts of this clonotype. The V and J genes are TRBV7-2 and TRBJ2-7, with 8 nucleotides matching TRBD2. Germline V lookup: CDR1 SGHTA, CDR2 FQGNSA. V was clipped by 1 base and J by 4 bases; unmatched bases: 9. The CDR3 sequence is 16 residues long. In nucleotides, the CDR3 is TGTGCCAGCAGCTTAGTTCCTACACGGGAGGGTTACGAGCAGTACTTC. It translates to CASSLVPTREGYEQYF.

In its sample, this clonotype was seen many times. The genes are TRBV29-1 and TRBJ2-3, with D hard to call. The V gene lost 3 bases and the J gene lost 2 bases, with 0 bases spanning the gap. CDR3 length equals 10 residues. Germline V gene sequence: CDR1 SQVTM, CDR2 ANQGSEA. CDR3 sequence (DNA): TGCAGCGTTGACACAGATACGCAGTATTTT. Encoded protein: CSVDTDTQYF.

The CDR3 region is CASRTGQGITGELFF. The CDR3 coding sequence is TGTGCCAGCAGAACGGGACAGGGAATCACCGGGGAGCTGTTTTTT. This chain links TRBV7-9 with TRBJ2-2, with TRBD1 matching 9 bases. CDR1 SEHNR and CDR2 FQNEAQ come from the germline V gene (reference sequence). V shed 6 bases and J 4 bases; nucleotides not matched to a gene: 6. This CDR3 comprises 15 residues.

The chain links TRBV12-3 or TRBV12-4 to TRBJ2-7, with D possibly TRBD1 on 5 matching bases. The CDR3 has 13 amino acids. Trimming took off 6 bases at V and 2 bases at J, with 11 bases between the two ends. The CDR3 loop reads CASRQTAAYEQYF. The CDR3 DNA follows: TGTGCCAGCAGACAGACAGCAGCCTACGAGCAGTACTTC.

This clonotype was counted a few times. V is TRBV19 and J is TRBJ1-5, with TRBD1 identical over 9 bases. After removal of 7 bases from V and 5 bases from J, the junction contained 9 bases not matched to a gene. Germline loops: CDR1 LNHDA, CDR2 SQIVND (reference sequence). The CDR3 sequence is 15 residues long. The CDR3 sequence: CASMDRGGYHQPQHF. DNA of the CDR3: TGTGCCAGTATGGACAGGGGAGGGTATCATCAGCCCCAGCATTTT.

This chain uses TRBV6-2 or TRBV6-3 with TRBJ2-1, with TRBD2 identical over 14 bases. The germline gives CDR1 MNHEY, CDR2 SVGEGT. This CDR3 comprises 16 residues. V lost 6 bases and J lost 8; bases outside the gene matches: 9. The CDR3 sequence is CASSHPTSGGVYEQFF. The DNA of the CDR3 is TGTGCCAGCAGCCACCCGACTAGCGGGGGGGTCTATGAGCAGTTCTTC.

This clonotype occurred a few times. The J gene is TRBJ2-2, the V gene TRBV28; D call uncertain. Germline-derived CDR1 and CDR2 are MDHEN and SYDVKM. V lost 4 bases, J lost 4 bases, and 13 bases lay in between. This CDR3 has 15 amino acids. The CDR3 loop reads CASSSPDPSTGELFF. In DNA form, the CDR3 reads TGTGCCAGCAGTTCCCCGGACCCTTCCACCGGGGAGCTGTTTTTT.

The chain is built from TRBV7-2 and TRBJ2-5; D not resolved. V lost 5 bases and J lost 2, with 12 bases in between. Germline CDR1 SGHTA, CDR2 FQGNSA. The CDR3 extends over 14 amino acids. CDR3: CASSHQTGQETQYF. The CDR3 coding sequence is TGTGCCAGCAGCCATCAAACGGGTCAAGAGACCCAGTACTTC.

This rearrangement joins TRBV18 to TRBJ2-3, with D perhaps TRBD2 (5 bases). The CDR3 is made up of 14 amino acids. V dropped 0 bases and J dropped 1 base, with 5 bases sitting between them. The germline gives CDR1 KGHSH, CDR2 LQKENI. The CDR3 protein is CASSPPEGTDTQYF. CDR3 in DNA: TGTGCCAGCTCACCACCGGAGGGCACAGATACGCAGTATTTT.

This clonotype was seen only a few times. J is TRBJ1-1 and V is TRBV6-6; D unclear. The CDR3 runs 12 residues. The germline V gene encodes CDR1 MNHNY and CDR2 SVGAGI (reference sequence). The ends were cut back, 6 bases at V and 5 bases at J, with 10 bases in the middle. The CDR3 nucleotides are TGTGCCAGCAGAGAGTTCAGGACTGAAGCTTTCTTT. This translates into CASREFRTEAFF.

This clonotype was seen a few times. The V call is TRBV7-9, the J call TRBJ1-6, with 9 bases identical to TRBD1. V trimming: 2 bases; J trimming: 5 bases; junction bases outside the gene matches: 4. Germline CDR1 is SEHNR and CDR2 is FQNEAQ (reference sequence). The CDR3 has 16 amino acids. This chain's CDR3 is CASSLWDRENNSPLHF. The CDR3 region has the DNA TGTGCCAGCAGCTTATGGGACAGGGAAAATAATTCACCCCTCCACTTT.

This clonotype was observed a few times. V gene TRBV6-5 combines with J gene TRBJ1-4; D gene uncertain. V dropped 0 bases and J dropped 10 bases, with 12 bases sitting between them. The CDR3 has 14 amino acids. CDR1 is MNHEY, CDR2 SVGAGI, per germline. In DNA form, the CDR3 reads TGTGCCAGCAGTTACTCGACCACTGAAGGAAAACTGTTTTTT. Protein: CASSYSTTEGKLFF.

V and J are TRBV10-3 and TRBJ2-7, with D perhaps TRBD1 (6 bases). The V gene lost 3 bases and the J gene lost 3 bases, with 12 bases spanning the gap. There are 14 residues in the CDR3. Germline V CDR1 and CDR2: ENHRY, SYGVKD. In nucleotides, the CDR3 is TGTGCCATCAGTGATCCGGGACATATCTACGAGCAGTACTTC. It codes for CAISDPGHIYEQYF.

Written as DNA, the CDR3 is TGTGCCAGCAGATGGACAGGGTGGCCTCAAGAGACCCAGTACTTC. Amino acid sequence: CASRWTGWPQETQYF. The chain carries TRBV6-2 or TRBV6-3 and TRBJ2-5; TRBD1 matches at 8 bases. The length of the CDR3 is 15 residues. V was clipped by 6 bases and J by 2 bases; unmatched bases: 8. Germline values: CDR1 MNHEY, CDR2 SVGEGT.

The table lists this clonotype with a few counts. The CDR3 DNA reads TGTGCCAGCAGTTACTCGAGTAAAGGGGGATCTGGGGCCAACGTCCTGACTTTC. Translated, it gives CASSYSSKGGSGANVLTF. V gene TRBV6-5 combines with J gene TRBJ2-6; weak D call: TRBD1 (6 bases). CDR3 length: 18 amino acids. In germline, CDR1 is MNHEY, CDR2 SVGAGI. With 0 bases removed from V and 1 base from J, the gap between germline ends came to 13 bases.

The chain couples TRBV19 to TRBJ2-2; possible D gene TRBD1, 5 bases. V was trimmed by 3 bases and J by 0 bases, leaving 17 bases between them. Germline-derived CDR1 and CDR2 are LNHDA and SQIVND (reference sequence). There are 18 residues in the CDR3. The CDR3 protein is CASSMGPFQGANTGELFF. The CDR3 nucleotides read TGTGCCAGTAGTATGGGTCCCTTTCAGGGCGCGAACACCGGGGAGCTGTTTTTT.

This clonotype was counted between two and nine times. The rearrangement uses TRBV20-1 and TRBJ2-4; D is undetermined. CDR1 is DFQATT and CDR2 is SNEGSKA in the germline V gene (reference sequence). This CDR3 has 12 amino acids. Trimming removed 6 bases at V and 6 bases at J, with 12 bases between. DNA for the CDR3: TGCAGTGCCCGCCCAATCCCAAACATTCAGTACTTC. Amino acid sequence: CSARPIPNIQYF.

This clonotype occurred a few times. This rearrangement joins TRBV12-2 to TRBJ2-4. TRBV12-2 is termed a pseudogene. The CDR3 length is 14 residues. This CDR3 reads CASRFSVTKNIQYF. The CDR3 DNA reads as TGTGCAAGTCGCTTTTCCGTAACCAAAAACATTCAGTACTTC.

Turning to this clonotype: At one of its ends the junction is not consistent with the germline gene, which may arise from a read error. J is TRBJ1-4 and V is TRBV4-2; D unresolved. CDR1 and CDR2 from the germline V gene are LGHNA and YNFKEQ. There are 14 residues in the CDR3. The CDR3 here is CASSPEAANEKLFF. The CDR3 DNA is TGTGCCAGCAGCCCGGAGGCCGCTAATGAAAAACTGTTTTTC.

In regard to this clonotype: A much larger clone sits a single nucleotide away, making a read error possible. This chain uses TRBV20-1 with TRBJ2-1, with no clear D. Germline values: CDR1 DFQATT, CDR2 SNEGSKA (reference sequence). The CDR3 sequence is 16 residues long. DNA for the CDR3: TGCTGTGCTAGAGATACGGAAATGAGCTCCTACAATGAGCAGTTCTTC. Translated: CCARDTEMSSYNEQFF.

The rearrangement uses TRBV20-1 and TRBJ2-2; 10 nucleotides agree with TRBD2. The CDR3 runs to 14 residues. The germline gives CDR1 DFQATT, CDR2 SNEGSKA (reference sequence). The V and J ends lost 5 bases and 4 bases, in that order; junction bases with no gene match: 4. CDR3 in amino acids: CSAGAGGVTGELFF. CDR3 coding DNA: TGCAGTGCTGGAGCGGGAGGGGTCACCGGGGAGCTGTTTTTT.

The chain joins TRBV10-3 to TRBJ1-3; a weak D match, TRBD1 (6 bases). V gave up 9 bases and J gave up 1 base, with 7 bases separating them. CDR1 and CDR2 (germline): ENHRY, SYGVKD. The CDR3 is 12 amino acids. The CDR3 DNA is TGTGCCATACAGGGTTCTGGAAACACCATATATTTT. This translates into CAIQGSGNTIYF.

This CDR3 is CASSYLQPGELFF. CDR3 DNA: TGTGCCAGCAGTTACCTTCAGCCCGGGGAGCTGTTTTTT. The chain has TRBV6-5 and TRBJ2-2; D gene ambiguous. CDR3 length: 13 residues. V was trimmed by 2 bases and J by 6 bases, leaving 7 bases between them. CDR1 is MNHEY, CDR2 SVGAGI, per germline.

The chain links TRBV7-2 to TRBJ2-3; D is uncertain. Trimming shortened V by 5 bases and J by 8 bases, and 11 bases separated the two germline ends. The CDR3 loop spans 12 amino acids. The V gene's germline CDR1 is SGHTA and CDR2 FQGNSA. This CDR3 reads CASSTGQRTQYF. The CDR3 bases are TGTGCCAGCAGCACGGGCCAGCGTACGCAGTATTTT.

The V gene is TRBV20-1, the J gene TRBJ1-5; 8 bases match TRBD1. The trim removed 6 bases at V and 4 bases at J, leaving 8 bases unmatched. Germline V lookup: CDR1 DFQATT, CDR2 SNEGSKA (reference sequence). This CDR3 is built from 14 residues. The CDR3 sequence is CSAHGTGQNQPQHF. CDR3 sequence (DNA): TGCAGTGCCCATGGGACAGGTCAGAATCAGCCCCAGCATTTT.

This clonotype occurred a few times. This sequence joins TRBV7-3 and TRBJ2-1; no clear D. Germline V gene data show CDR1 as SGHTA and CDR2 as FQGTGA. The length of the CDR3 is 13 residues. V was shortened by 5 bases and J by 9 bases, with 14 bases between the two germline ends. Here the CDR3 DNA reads TGTGCCAGCAGCCCCTCGCCCGTCGGTGAGCAGTTCTTC. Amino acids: CASSPSPVGEQFF.